A selection of T cell receptor beta chains follows, all from one sample in a study of regulatory T cells in long-lasting Graves disease. MiXCR was run by TCRdb on the multiplex PCR reads, yielding one entry per CDR3 protein. The sample contains 250,000 or so distinct CDR3 sequences, 18% of which appear only once. These data were also filed under a second study, of T cells in Graves' hyperthyroidism and ophthalmopathy.

The material sequenced was peripheral blood mononuclear cells (PBMCs), taken at new diagnosis, from a patient treated with antithyroid drugs. The receptors here all came from a woman aged 25 to 45 with Graves disease. The conserved cysteine and the conserved F or W are not part of the CDR3 here.

TRBV4-2 | 14 | ASSQDRDRGFYEQF
TRBV15 | 13 | ATSDGTANRYGYT
TRBV6-1 | 13 | ASISLDHRYNEQF
TRBV3-1 | 13 | ASSQEPGTLDEAF
TRBV4-1 | 12 | ASSQPWGYTEAF
TRBV7-2 | 13 | ASSLGWGSYNEQF
TRBV2 | 12 | ARVQGGVTDTQY
TRBV4-1 | 14 | ASSHVGTSGLNEQF
TRBV27 | 9 | ATNLAGELF
TRBV7-2 | 15 | ASSQDSSEYSNQPQH
TRBV12-3/TRBV12-4 | 11 | ASFFKRNTEAF
TRBV20-1 | 14 | SARLQGKSSYNEQF
TRBV6-4 | 11 | ASRLDRAGGYT
TRBV11-3 | 11 | ASSLDEDGELF
TRBV4-1 | 11 | ASSPFPGETQY
TRBV7-9 | 13 | ASSLEGRGPGGYT